This T cell receptor beta chain was obtained from a study of cytomegalovirus exposure and HLA in healthy donors. The PCR contained 60 Vbeta and 13 Jbeta primers. Only in-frame clones appear in the TCRdb table, and some are missing; sequencing was by immunoSEQ multiplex PCR. The repertoire holds 95,000 to 100,000 clones, with roughly three quarters as singletons. Findings and limits, study-wide: Clonal expansion, a later analysis showed, was greater in HLA-associated TCR beta chains than in equally common others. Some V segments, TRBV6-2 and TRBV6-3 among them, were indistinguishable and were therefore excluded. The study found most TCR sequences rare, yet found some public TCRs in many donors.

Points on this clone: The target antigen is unknown.

CDR3 length: 15 residues. Looked up from germline, CDR1 is MNHEY and CDR2 is SVGAGI. J gave up 4 bases and V 5 bases, and 4 bases lay outside the gene matches. The TCR was taken from a female donor in good health and CMV-seronegative. The material sequenced was PBMCs. The chain combines TRBV6-5 with TRBJ2-1; 11 bases match TRBD2. CDR3 region: CASSTRTSGYNEQFF. CDR3 in DNA: TGTGCCAGCAGTACCCGGACTAGCGGGTACAATGAGCAGTTCTTC.